This T cell receptor beta chain was sequenced in a study of cytomegalovirus exposure and HLA in healthy donors. Findings and caveats of the study: Generally TCR sequences proved uncommon, though certain public TCRs appeared in numerous donors. Immune exposure information comprised only CMV serostatus.

The sample holds one count of this clone. Its target is not known. The CDR3 has 14 residues. From germline, CDR1 is MNHEY and CDR2 SVGAGI. V was clipped by 5 bases and J by 4 bases, with 13 bases between them. The primer mix had 60 Vbeta and 13 Jbeta primers. Only in-frame clones appear in the TCRdb table, and some are missing; sequencing was by immunoSEQ multiplex PCR. The repertoire includes about 150,000 clones, 82% of them detected once, and under 8.5% sits in the top ten. The chain carries TRBV6-5 and TRBJ2-3; D not certain. This receptor was obtained from a woman in her forties or fifties in good health and CMV-seropositive. The sample was PBMCs. CDR3 loop: CASSAGVMADTQYF. CDR3 nucleotides: TGTGCCAGCAGTGCCGGTGTAATGGCAGATACGCAGTATTTT.